This T cell receptor (beta chain) was identified in a study of T-cell memory formation after mild COVID-19. TCRdb analysed the 5' RACE reads with MiXCR anew, one entry per CDR3 protein. This table has 190,000 or so distinct CDR3 sequences, about 20% appearing once. Turning to this clonotype: Its antigen is currently unknown.

Broader study findings: Certain responding clones were present in pre-infection memory, suggesting participation of cross-reactive memory.

The sequence came from an adult woman who had mild COVID-19 (a few samples of this study predate the infection). Cell type and time point are not known. The sequenced sample was PBMCs or a T cell subset sorted from them (not recorded which).

CDR3 sequence: CASSLGNQGYYEQYF. In DNA, the CDR3 is TGTGCCAGCAGTTTAGGTAACCAGGGCTACTACGAGCAGTACTTC. The V call is TRBV12-3 or TRBV12-4, the J call TRBJ2-7; D might be TRBD1 (5 bases). Trimming removed 1 base from V and 3 bases from J, with 13 bases in between. This CDR3 contains 15 residues.